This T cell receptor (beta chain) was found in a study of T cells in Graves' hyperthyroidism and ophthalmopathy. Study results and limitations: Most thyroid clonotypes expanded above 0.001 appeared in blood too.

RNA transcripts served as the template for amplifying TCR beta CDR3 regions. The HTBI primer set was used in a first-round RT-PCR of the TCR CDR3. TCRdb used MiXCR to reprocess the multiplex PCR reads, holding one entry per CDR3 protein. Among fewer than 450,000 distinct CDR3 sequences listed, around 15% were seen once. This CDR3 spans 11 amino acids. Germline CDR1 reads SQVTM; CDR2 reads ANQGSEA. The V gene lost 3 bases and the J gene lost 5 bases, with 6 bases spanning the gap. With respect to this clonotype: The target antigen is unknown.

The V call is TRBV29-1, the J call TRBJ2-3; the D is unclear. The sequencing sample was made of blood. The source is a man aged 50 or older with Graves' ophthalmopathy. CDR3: CSVDELDTQYF. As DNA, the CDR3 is TGCAGCGTTGATGAGCTAGATACGCAGTATTTT.